This T cell receptor beta chain was recovered during a study of T cells after yellow fever vaccination. About the research overall: For low cell numbers, libraries were made with SMART-Seq v4 Ultra Low Input.

This clonotype was recorded at least ten times. Its antigen is still unknown. Whole-study results and caveats: Researchers report a weaker secondary response that nonetheless peaked faster, day 5 versus 15. Booster samples showed a return of most primary-vaccination clones (about 96% CD4, about 85% CD8).

In making TCR cDNA, 5'RACE template switching added a universal primer site and UMIs to it. TCRdb analysed the 5' RACE reads with MiXCR anew, one entry per CDR3 protein. The sample lists 140,000 to 150,000 distinct CDR3 sequences, about 6.9% occurring once. The source material was CD4+ T cells sorted from PBMCs, sampled 10 days after the yellow fever booster vaccination. The receptor was derived from a man in his thirties or forties who received the YFV17D yellow fever vaccine.

The CDR3 sequence is CASSSGLKETQYF. As DNA, the CDR3 is TGTGCCAGCAGCTCAGGGCTAAAAGAGACCCAGTACTTC. The V and J genes are TRBV7-2 and TRBJ2-5, with D tentatively TRBD1 (5 bases). Germline V CDR1 and CDR2: SGHTA, FQGNSA. The V and J ends lost 4 bases and 3 bases respectively, with 9 bases between them. There are 13 residues in the CDR3.